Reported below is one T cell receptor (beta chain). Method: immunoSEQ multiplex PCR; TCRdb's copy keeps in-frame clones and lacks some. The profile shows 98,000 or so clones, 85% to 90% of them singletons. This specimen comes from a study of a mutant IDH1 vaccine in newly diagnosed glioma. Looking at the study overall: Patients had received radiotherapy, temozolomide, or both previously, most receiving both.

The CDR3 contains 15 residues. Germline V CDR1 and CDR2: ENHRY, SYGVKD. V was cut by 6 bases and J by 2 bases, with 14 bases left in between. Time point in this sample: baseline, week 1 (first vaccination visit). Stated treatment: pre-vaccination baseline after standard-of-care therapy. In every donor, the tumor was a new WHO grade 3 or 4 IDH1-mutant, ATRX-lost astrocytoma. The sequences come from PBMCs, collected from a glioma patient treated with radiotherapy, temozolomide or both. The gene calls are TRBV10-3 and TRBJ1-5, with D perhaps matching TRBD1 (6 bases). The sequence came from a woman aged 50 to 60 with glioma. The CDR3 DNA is TGTGCCATCAGCCAAGGGGGAGCGGGCAATCAGCCCCAGCATTTT. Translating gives CAISQGGAGNQPQHF.